These 4 T cell receptor beta chains share one sample of origin, sequenced in a study of memory B cells and T cells in multiple sclerosis. Stimulus-free culture yielded autoproliferating CFSE-dim and non-proliferating CFSE-high T cells, each sequenced separately. Pooled replicate wells came from 5x10^7 CFSE-labeled PBMCs cultured 6 to 8 days without stimulus. These receptors have no known antigen. The protocol was immunoSEQ multiplex PCR, while the TCRdb copy is restricted to in-frame clones and leaves out a portion. This table has approximately 47,000 clones, over 75% appearing once. The specimen sequenced was PBMCs from blood kept in culture. The receptors here all came from a human donor with multiple sclerosis.

V gene TRBV6-6 combines with J gene TRBJ2-2; D is tentatively TRBD1 or TRBD2 (7 bases each). Deletions cut 7 bases from V and 7 bases from J, with 19 bases between. Germline V lookup: CDR1 MNHNY, CDR2 SVGAGI (reference sequence). CDR3 length equals 15 residues. CDR3 in amino acids: CASTHPGGGGGELFF. The CDR3 region has the DNA TGTGCCAGCACTCACCCAGGGGGGGGTGGCGGGGAGCTGTTTTTT.

This sequence joins TRBV29-1 and TRBJ2-6, with 7 bases that match TRBD1. The CDR3 is 15 residues long. V lost 6 bases and J lost 1; bases outside the gene matches: 6. The germline CDR1 and CDR2 sequences are SQVTM and ANQGSEA. CDR3 sequence: CSVGQRRSGANVLTF. The CDR3 bases are TGCAGCGTGGGACAGCGCCGATCTGGGGCCAACGTCCTGACTTTC.

The V call is TRBV28, the J call TRBJ2-1; tentatively, D is TRBD2 (6 bases). CDR1 is MDHEN, CDR2 SYDVKM, per germline. The CDR3 runs 18 residues. The V end lost 7 bases, the J end lost 0 bases, and 22 bases lay between the germline ends. The CDR3 DNA follows: TGTGCCAGCACGCCCTGGTCTGTGGCGGGGCCCTCCTACAATGAGCAGTTCTTC. This gives the protein CASTPWSVAGPSYNEQFF.

The genes are TRBV2 and TRBJ1-2; 7 positions match TRBD1. Germline loops: CDR1 SNHLY, CDR2 FYNNEI. V lost 2 bases, J lost 3 bases, and 6 bases stayed unmatched. The length of the CDR3 is 15 residues. The CDR3 coding sequence is TGTGCCAGCAGTGAATTAGGGACAGACGACTATGGCTACACCTTC. Translated: CASSELGTDDYGYTF. Looking up the rest from reference TRBV2 and TRBJ1-2 gives the full variable domain: EPEVTQTPSHQVTQMGQEVILRCVPISNHLYFYWYRQILGQKVEFLVSFYNNEISEKSEIFDDQFSVERPDGSNFTLKIRSTKLEDSAMYFCASSELGTDDYGYTFGSGTRLTVV.